This TCR beta chain was recovered during a study of T-cell memory formation after mild COVID-19. TCRdb re-called the 5' RACE reads through MiXCR, storing one row per CDR3 protein. In the table there are about 340,000 distinct CDR3 sequences, roughly 20% of which are singletons. A few counts support this clonotype. The sample taken for sequencing was PBMCs or a T cell subset sorted from them (not recorded which). The receptor's source is a man in his late teens or twenties who had mild COVID-19 (a few samples of this study predate the infection). Cell type and time point are not known.

CDR3 loop: CASSLGQSNTGELFF. CDR3 sequence (DNA): TGTGCCAGCAGCTTAGGCCAGTCGAACACCGGGGAGCTGTTTTTT. V gene TRBV5-4 combines with J gene TRBJ2-2; unclear D gene. This CDR3 region has 15 residues. V lost 2 bases, J lost 0 bases, and 8 bases lay in between. CDR1 is SGHNT, CDR2 YYREEE, per germline (reference sequence).